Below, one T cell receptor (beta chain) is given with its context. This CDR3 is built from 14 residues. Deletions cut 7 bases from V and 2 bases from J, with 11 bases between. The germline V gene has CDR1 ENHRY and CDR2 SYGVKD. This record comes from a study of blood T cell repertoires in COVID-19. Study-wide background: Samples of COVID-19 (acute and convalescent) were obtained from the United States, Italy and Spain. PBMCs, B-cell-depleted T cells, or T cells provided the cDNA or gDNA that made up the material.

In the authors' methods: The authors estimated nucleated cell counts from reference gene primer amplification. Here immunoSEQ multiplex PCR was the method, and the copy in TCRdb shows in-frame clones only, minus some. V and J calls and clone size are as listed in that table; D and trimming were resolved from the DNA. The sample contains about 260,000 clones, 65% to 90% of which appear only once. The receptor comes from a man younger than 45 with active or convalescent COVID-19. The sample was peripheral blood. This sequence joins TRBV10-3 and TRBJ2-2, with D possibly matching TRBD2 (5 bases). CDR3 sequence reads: CAITQRANTGELFF. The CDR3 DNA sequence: TGTGCCATCACCCAGAGGGCAAACACCGGGGAGCTGTTTTTT.